The 32 T cell receptor beta chains reported below all come from one sample, sequenced in a study of response to subunit inactivated influenza vaccine. TCRdb independently ran MiXCR on the RT-PCR reads; one entry per CDR3 protein. The profile shows hundreds of thousands of distinct CDR3 sequences, around 15% of them singletons. The specimen was PBMCs from blood, collected 14 to 15 days before vaccination. The receptors stem from a man aged 50 to 60 who received an inactivated influenza vaccine.

V and J are TRBV29-1 and TRBJ1-1; no firm D call. CDR1 is SQVTM and CDR2 is ANQGSEA in the germline V gene. Trimming cost V 2 bases and J 5 bases, with 3 bases left between them. CDR3 length equals 10 residues. As DNA, the CDR3 is TGCAGCGTTGAAATTACTGAAGCTTTCTTT. Amino acids: CSVEITEAFF.

In this sample, this clonotype turned up a few times. This rearrangement joins TRBV12-3 or TRBV12-4 to TRBJ2-2; D ambiguous. V gave up 5 bases and J gave up 2 bases, with 12 bases separating them. This CDR3 has 15 amino acids. CDR3 bases: TGTGCCAGCAGTCCCGCCGACCCTAACACCGGGGAGCTGTTTTTT. Translation gives CASSPADPNTGELFF.

The chain recombines TRBV15 with TRBJ2-3; TRBD2 is a possible D gene (6 bases). V was clipped by 5 bases and J by 3 bases, with 12 bases between them. Germline loops: CDR1 LNHNV, CDR2 YYDKDF (reference sequence). This CDR3 is built from 14 residues. The CDR3: CATSARLETDTQYF. CDR3 sequence (DNA): TGTGCCACCAGCGCCCGACTAGAAACAGATACGCAGTATTTT.

This chain connects TRBV7-2 to TRBJ2-3; 13 bases map to TRBD2. This CDR3 spans 17 amino acids. Unmatched junction bases numbered 5, after V lost 0 bases and J lost 5 bases. The germline V gene has CDR1 SGHTA and CDR2 FQGNSA. CDR3 sequence: CASSLAGLAGVGDTQYF. The CDR3 DNA reads as TGTGCCAGCAGCTTAGCCGGACTAGCGGGGGTTGGAGATACGCAGTATTTT.

This clonotype was observed a few times. The gene calls are TRBV6-2 or TRBV6-3 and TRBJ1-1; D gene unclear. The CDR3 covers 14 residues. Trimming cost V 5 bases and J 0 bases, with 10 bases left between them. Germline CDR1 is MNHEY and CDR2 is SVGEGT. CDR3 sequence: CASSPYGMNTEAFF. The CDR3 DNA reads TGTGCCAGCAGTCCCTACGGGATGAACACTGAAGCTTTCTTT.

This clonotype was detected a few times. The chain recombines TRBV7-9 with TRBJ1-3, with a weak D call TRBD1 (5 bases). The germline V gene has CDR1 SEHNR and CDR2 FQNEAQ (reference sequence). V was cut by 5 bases and J by 0 bases, with 14 bases left in between. The CDR3 has 16 amino acids. This CDR3 is CASSPRQSASGNTIYF. The CDR3 nucleotides are TGTGCCAGCAGCCCTAGACAGTCCGCCTCTGGAAACACCATATATTTT.

This chain joins TRBV20-1 and TRBJ1-2; 9 bases are shared with TRBD1. The CDR3 loop spans 15 amino acids. V shed 3 bases and J 2 bases; nucleotides not matched to a gene: 7. Germline CDR1 reads DFQATT; CDR2 reads SNEGSKA (reference sequence). The CDR3 sequence is CSASTQGQGNYGYTF. The CDR3 coding sequence is TGCAGTGCTAGCACCCAGGGACAGGGAAACTATGGCTACACCTTC.

This clonotype was counted ten times or more. This rearrangement joins TRBV24-1 to TRBJ2-7, with a weak D call TRBD2 (5 bases). The CDR3 contains 13 residues. The germline gives CDR1 KGHDR, CDR2 SFDVKD. Trimming took off 5 bases at V and 2 bases at J, with 9 bases between the two ends. CDR3 protein: CATSGSGTYEQYF. The CDR3 DNA reads as TGTGCCACCAGTGGTTCGGGAACCTACGAGCAGTACTTC.

This clonotype was recorded a few times. V usage is TRBV7-2 and J usage is TRBJ1-5; 9 bases match TRBD1. The CDR3 consists of 15 residues. V shed 5 bases and J 7 bases; nucleotides not matched to a gene: 9. Germline CDR1 and CDR2: SGHTA and FQGNSA. Written as DNA, the CDR3 is TGTGCCAGCAGCCGGACCTGGGACAGGGCACAGCCCCAGCATTTT. Translated: CASSRTWDRAQPQHF. Together with reference TRBV7-2 and TRBJ1-5, the CDR3 gives the full variable domain: GAGVSQSPSNKVTEKGKDVELRCDPISGHTALYWYRQSLGQGLEFLIYFQGNSAPDKSGLPSDRFSAERTGGSVSTLTIQRTQQEDSAVYLCASSRTWDRAQPQHFGDGTRLSIL.

This clonotype was seen a handful of times. The V and J genes are TRBV5-1 and TRBJ2-6; D is undetermined. The CDR3 covers 15 residues. Trimming stripped 2 bases from V and 2 bases from J, with 8 bases between. Germline values: CDR1 SGHRS, CDR2 YFSETQ. CDR3 DNA sequence: TGCGCCAGCAGCTTCTTGGGAACTGGGGCCAACGTCCTGACTTTC. Amino acid sequence: CASSFLGTGANVLTF.

This rearrangement joins TRBV7-6 to TRBJ2-7, with D unresolved. CDR1 is SGHVS and CDR2 is FNYEAQ in the germline V gene. V dropped 1 base and J dropped 3 bases, with 10 bases sitting between them. This CDR3 region has 14 residues. The CDR3 spells CASSLGVTDYEQYF. For the CDR3, the DNA is TGTGCCAGCAGCTTAGGGGTAACAGACTACGAGCAGTACTTC.

As regards this clonotype: At one end the junction does not follow the germline gene, possibly because of a read error. The V and J genes are TRBV11-3 and TRBJ2-3; possibly TRBD1 or TRBD2 for D (6 bases each). Germline CDR1 is SGHNT and CDR2 is YENEEA. The CDR3 has 15 residues. The chain's CDR3 is CANSLGGRVADTQYF. The CDR3 DNA reads as TGTGCCAACAGCTTAGGGGGGCGCGTGGCAGATACGCAGTATTTT.

This chain links TRBV7-9 with TRBJ2-2; TRBD2 matches 11 bases. The CDR3 has 16 residues. In germline, CDR1 is SEHNR, CDR2 FQNEAQ (reference sequence). V dropped 5 bases and J dropped 4; count of bases not matched to a gene: 6. The CDR3 sequence: CASSQPGTSGTGELFF. As DNA, the CDR3 is TGTGCCAGCAGCCAACCCGGGACTAGCGGCACCGGGGAGCTGTTTTTT.

V gene TRBV10-2 combines with J gene TRBJ2-3; tentatively, D is TRBD1 (5 bases). Trimming shortened V by 0 bases and J by 2 bases, and 21 bases separated the two germline ends. The CDR3 length is 19 residues. Germline lookup yields CDR1 WSHSY and CDR2 SAAADI. The CDR3 sequence is CASSESTGRNGHPTDTQYF. The CDR3 nucleotides read TGCGCCAGCAGTGAGTCGACGGGTCGTAATGGACATCCCACAGATACGCAGTATTTT.

This clonotype appeared a few times. The chain is built from TRBV20-1 and TRBJ2-3; 10 nucleotides match TRBD2. This CDR3 comprises 16 residues. V shed 4 bases, J shed 7 bases, and the junction held 14 bases outside the gene matches. CDR1 is DFQATT, CDR2 SNEGSKA, per germline (reference sequence). CDR3 loop: CSANYAAGGHMYTQYF. Written as DNA, the CDR3 is TGCAGTGCTAACTATGCAGCGGGAGGGCATATGTATACGCAGTATTTT.

This clonotype was seen repeatedly, ten times or more. The chain couples TRBV2 to TRBJ1-1, with unresolved D. The CDR3 length is 13 residues. V was trimmed by 11 bases and J by 0 bases, leaving 13 bases between them. Germline values: CDR1 SNHLY, CDR2 FYNNEI. CDR3 nucleotide sequence: TGTGCCGCGGCCGGGAATTTGAACACTGAAGCTTTCTTT. This gives the protein CAAAGNLNTEAFF.

This clonotype was counted once. A much larger clonotype is one base distant, so this may be a read error. CDR3 sequence reads: CTSSPGQGLPHQPQHF. DNA of the CDR3: TGTACCAGCAGCCCGGGACAAGGGCTTCCCCATCAGCCCCAGCATTTT. This chain uses TRBV6-1 with TRBJ1-5, with D maybe TRBD1 (6 bases). The CDR3 consists of 16 residues. The germline gives CDR1 MNHNS, CDR2 SASEGT.

A word on this clonotype: One base away lies a much larger clone, so this may be a sequencing read error. The DNA for the CDR3 is TGTGCCAGCAGCTTAGCGCGCGGGAGGACCCTCACAGATACGCAGTATTTT. As protein: CASSLARGRTLTDTQYF. The chain joins TRBV7-2 to TRBJ2-3; TRBD2 matches 8 bases. Germline assignment: CDR1 SGHTA and CDR2 FQGNSA. V lost 0 bases and J lost 2; bases outside the gene matches: 7. The length of the CDR3 is 17 residues. Full variable domain (outside the CDR3, taken from reference TRBV7-2 and TRBJ2-3): GAGVSQSPSNKVTEKGKDVELRCDPISGHTALYWYRQSLGQGLEFLIYFQGNSAPDKSGLPSDRFSAERTGGSVSTLTIQRTQQEDSAVYLCASSLARGRTLTDTQYFGPGTRLTVL.

Worth noting for this clonotype: Since a much larger clone is just one base distant, this may be a read error. The chain links TRBV4-1 to TRBJ1-5, with a weak D call TRBD1 (5 bases). Germline loops: CDR1 MGHRA, CDR2 YSYEKL. CDR3 length equals 14 residues. The CDR3 sequence is CASSRIGEDHPQHF. CDR3 in DNA: TGCGCCAGCAGCAGGATAGGGGAGGATCATCCCCAGCATTTT.

The V call is TRBV12-3 or TRBV12-4, the J call TRBJ2-7; tentative D call: TRBD1 (6 bases). This CDR3 is built from 13 residues. Trimming left V 0 bases short and J 7 bases short, with 10 bases between. As DNA, the CDR3 is TGTGCCAGCAGTTTAGCGACAGGACAGGAGCAGTACTTC. As protein: CASSLATGQEQYF.

V and J are TRBV5-1 and TRBJ2-3; 10 bases line up with TRBD2. Germline CDR1 and CDR2: SGHRS and YFSETQ. Trimming removed 4 bases from V and 4 bases from J; junction bases left unmatched: 12. CDR3 length: 17 residues. The DNA for the CDR3 is TGCGCCAGCAGCGCCGCCCTGAGCGGGGGGGCCTCAGATACGCAGTATTTT. As protein: CASSAALSGGASDTQYF.

This clonotype was detected many times. V gene TRBV12-3 or TRBV12-4 combines with J gene TRBJ2-1; D might be TRBD1 (6 bases). The CDR3 totals 15 residues. With 6 bases removed from V and 0 bases from J, the gap between germline ends came to 12 bases. CDR3 sequence reads: CASSLRGSSYNEQFF. The CDR3 nucleotides are TGTGCCAGCAGCTTGAGGGGGAGCTCCTACAATGAGCAGTTCTTC.

The chain carries TRBV5-1 and TRBJ2-1; perhaps TRBD2 as D (5 bases). Germline V gene data show CDR1 as SGHRS and CDR2 as YFSETQ. V was cut by 2 bases and J by 6 bases, with 15 bases left in between. The CDR3 has 15 residues. The CDR3 protein is CASSLPRGSSNEQFF. In DNA form, the CDR3 reads TGCGCCAGCAGCTTACCCCGGGGTTCGAGCAATGAGCAGTTCTTC.

This clonotype has just a few counts. This chain links TRBV4-3 with TRBJ1-2, with a possible D match to TRBD1 (5 bases). Germline CDR1 and CDR2: LGHNA and YSLEER. This CDR3 spans 15 amino acids. V gave up 1 base and J gave up 7 bases, with 16 bases separating them. As DNA, the CDR3 is TGCGCCAGCAGCCAAGGAATTCAGGGCGGATCTGGCTACACCTTC. It is translated as CASSQGIQGGSGYTF.

The chain uses TRBV6-6 and TRBJ1-2; the D is unclear. The CDR3 runs 11 residues. V was shortened by 6 bases and J by 6 bases, with 8 bases between the two germline ends. CDR1 and CDR2 (germline): MNHNY, SVGAGI (reference sequence). Here the CDR3 DNA reads TGTGCCAGCAGGGAGGTACATGGCTACACCTTC. This encodes CASREVHGYTF.

The genes are TRBV5-1 and TRBJ2-7, with 9 bases identical to TRBD2. The germline CDR1 and CDR2 sequences are SGHRS and YFSETQ. The CDR3 covers 15 residues. V shed 0 bases, J shed 7 bases, and the junction held 8 bases outside the gene matches. CDR3 nucleotides: TGCGCCAGCAGCTTGGATGCGGGAGGGCCGGGGGAGCAGTACTTC. Amino acid sequence: CASSLDAGGPGEQYF.

The chain links TRBV5-1 to TRBJ1-6; no firm D call. CDR3 length: 14 amino acids. V was shortened by 0 bases and J by 7 bases, with 8 bases between the two germline ends. Germline CDR1 reads SGHRS; CDR2 reads YFSETQ. The CDR3 protein is CASSLEYPNSPLHF. CDR3 nucleotide sequence: TGCGCCAGCAGCTTGGAATACCCCAATTCACCCCTCCACTTT.

The table lists this clonotype with a few counts. CDR3 coding DNA: TGTGCCTGGAGTCCGGGGAACACTGAAGCTTTCTTT. Its translation is CAWSPGNTEAFF. This chain joins TRBV30 and TRBJ1-1; D not certain. The CDR3 is 12 residues long. V lost 2 bases and J 1 base, leaving 5 bases between the germline ends. CDR1 is GTSNPN and CDR2 is SVGIG in the germline V gene (reference sequence).

This clonotype was recorded many times. The rearrangement uses TRBV4-3 and TRBJ1-2; D perhaps matches TRBD1 (5 bases). V was pared by 0 bases and J by 2 bases, with 13 bases between. The CDR3 is 16 residues long. Germline V CDR1 and CDR2: LGHNA, YSLEER. The CDR3: CASSQEVLQVNYGYTF. The CDR3 region has the DNA TGCGCCAGCAGCCAAGAGGTTCTACAGGTCAACTATGGCTACACCTTC.

This clonotype appeared a few times. The chain recombines TRBV19 with TRBJ2-1, with TRBD1 matching 8 bases. Germline V gene sequence: CDR1 LNHDA, CDR2 SQIVND (reference sequence). The junction had 6 bases not matched to a gene; V was cut back by 3 bases and J by 5 bases. The length of the CDR3 is 15 residues. DNA of the CDR3: TGTGCCAGTAGTATTTTGGGACAGGTCAACAATGAGCAGTTCTTC. It specifies CASSILGQVNNEQFF.

This clonotype was recorded a few times. V gene TRBV5-1 combines with J gene TRBJ2-2, with 11 positions matching TRBD2. Germline lookup yields CDR1 SGHRS and CDR2 YFSETQ. The V and J ends lost 3 bases and 1 base, in that order; junction bases with no gene match: 5. The CDR3 runs 17 residues. The CDR3 loop is CASSYTSGGLNTGELFF. The CDR3 nucleotides are TGCGCCAGCAGCTACACTAGCGGGGGCCTGAACACCGGGGAGCTGTTTTTT.

Only a few counts were recorded for this clonotype. The chain combines TRBV29-1 with TRBJ2-3; 7 bases fit TRBD1. Germline V gene sequence: CDR1 SQVTM, CDR2 ANQGSEA. CDR3 length: 12 residues. V lost 3 bases and J lost 6; bases outside the gene matches: 3. The CDR3 spells CSVEKGADTQYF. In DNA form, the CDR3 reads TGCAGCGTTGAGAAGGGGGCTGATACGCAGTATTTT.